The clone carrying this T cell receptor (beta chain) was recorded a few times. Its antigen is not identified. The data belong to a study of blood T cells in healthy people across ages. The study's findings and limits: Possibly confounding the expanded clonotype changes was the fact that donor CMV status was unknown.

Per sample, no less than 5.5 micrograms of total RNA were extracted. This CDR3 is 16 amino acids long. V gave up 3 bases and J gave up 0 bases; unmatched junction bases: 6. Per germline, CDR1 SGHKS and CDR2 YYEKEE (reference sequence). Alongside a J-beta primer mix, a sample-barcoded 5' primer served in a second PCR lasting about 7 to 11 cycles. Each CDR3 protein gets one entry after TCRdb re-called the 5' RACE reads with MiXCR. The sample shows about 1,800,000 distinct CDR3 sequences, 28% of them seen only once. This TCR was recovered from a woman in her twenties or thirties in good health. The sample comprised blood. The chain recombines TRBV5-5 with TRBJ2-1, with TRBD2 identical over 7 bases. The CDR3 region has the DNA TGTGCCAGCAGCTCGCTAGCGGAGAGCTCCTACAATGAGCAGTTCTTC. Translation gives CASSSLAESSYNEQFF.